The sequence of this T cell receptor (beta chain) was determined in a study of T cells in Graves' hyperthyroidism and ophthalmopathy. Whole-study results and caveats: Ophthalmopathy onset followed model prediction by a median roughly 6.5 months.

The study based diagnoses on clinical symptoms, serum thyroxine and TRAb, thyroid ultrasound and orbital computed tomography. This clonotype has just a few counts. Its target is not known. This CDR3 contains 16 residues. V was clipped by 3 bases and J by 7 bases; unmatched bases: 8. Germline-derived CDR1 and CDR2 are MNHNS and SASEGT. RNA transcripts provided the source from which TCR beta CDR3 regions were amplified. TCR CDR3 regions were first amplified by RT-PCR with HTBI primers. From the multiplex PCR reads, TCRdb called clonotypes with MiXCR, one entry per CDR3 protein. This sample has around 600,000 distinct CDR3 sequences; approximately 14% occur once, and the top ten carry around 7%.

The clonotype was recovered from a woman aged 18-29 years with Graves' ophthalmopathy. J is TRBJ2-2 and V is TRBV6-1; the match to TRBD2 covers 10 bases. The material sequenced was blood. The CDR3 loop is CASSDDGTSAGGELFF. In nucleotides, the CDR3 is TGTGCCAGCAGTGATGATGGGACTAGCGCTGGCGGGGAGCTGTTTTTT.